This TCR beta chain appears in the sequencing data of a study of siplizumab effects on memory and regulatory T cells. V was pared by 6 bases and J by 2 bases, with 4 bases of the junction left unmatched. Looked up from germline, CDR1 is GTSNPN and CDR2 is SVGIG (reference sequence). The CDR3 is 13 residues long. The table came from immunoSEQ multiplex PCR; TCRdb's copy has only in-frame clones and leaves some out. The sample shows 100,000 to 110,000 clones, more than 85% of them seen only once. The rearrangement joins TRBV30 to TRBJ2-7, with TRBD1 identical over 10 bases. The sequenced sample was CD4+ T cells sorted from blood. This receptor was obtained from a human donor in good health. In nucleotides, the CDR3 is TGTGCCTGCGGACAGGGGGGGGCCTACGAGCAGTACTTC. It translates to CACGQGGAYEQYF.